This TCR beta chain was recovered during a study of OX40 agonist ivuxolimab in advanced cancers. About the study: Participants could have had prior anti-PD-1, anti-PD-L1 or anti-CTLA-4 therapy, and 40% had some. Study outcomes and limitations: Some patients who did not respond also had low normalized T-cell clonal expansion. Those patients achieving a partial response at 0.1-3.0 mg/kg showed among the lowest clonal expansion.

The germline V gene encodes CDR1 SGHTA and CDR2 FQGNSA. The CDR3 is made up of 13 amino acids. Trimming took off 5 bases at V and 5 bases at J, with 12 bases between the two ends. A note on this clone: Its antigen remains unknown.

The repertoire was sequenced with immunoSEQ multiplex PCR; TCRdb's copy has only in-frame clones and lacks some. Here the sample spans about 84,000 clones, 84% being singletons. The input for sequencing was CD4+ or CD8+ T cells sorted from blood, taken in a trial of the OX40 agonist ivuxolimab. This chain uses TRBV7-2 with TRBJ1-2; no reliable D call. The receptor's source is an adult with an advanced solid tumor such as melanoma, head and neck, liver or kidney cancer. The CDR3 region is CASSAKGGYGYTF. The CDR3 bases are TGTGCCAGCAGCGCAAAGGGCGGGTATGGCTACACCTTC.